A selection of T cell receptor beta chains follows, all from one sample in a study of blood T cell repertoires in COVID-19. Method: immunoSEQ multiplex PCR; TCRdb's copy keeps in-frame clones and lacks some. The repertoire holds just under 20,000 clones, with approximately 85% as singletons. The specimen sequenced was peripheral blood. The receptor set was obtained from a human donor with active COVID-19. The donor label of this sample is uncertain. CDR3s include the opening cysteine and the closing phenylalanine or tryptophan. A D gene is named only where the DNA matches it firmly. Clone size is given for some rows only: seen once, a few or many times, or a class if the clone is expanded.

j_call v_call clone_size d_call cdr3_aa cdr3_nt
TRBJ2-1 TRBV5-4 . TRBD1 CASSLDRGRNEQFF TGTGCCAGCAGCTTGGACAGGGGTAGGAATGAGCAGTTCTTC
TRBJ1-2 TRBV7-3 . . CASSLTPGDEYGYTF TGTGCCAGCAGCTTAACCCCCGGGGATGAATATGGCTACACCTTC
TRBJ2-3 TRBV4-1 . TRBD2 CASSVLTGTSGGKDTQYF TGCGCCAGCAGCGTTCTTACCGGGACTAGCGGGGGTAAGGATACGCAGTATTTT
TRBJ1-2 TRBV6-6 few TRBD1 CASTATGSGYTF TGTGCCAGCACCGCGACAGGGAGTGGCTACACCTTC
TRBJ2-1 TRBV29-1 . TRBD2 CSAPPPGRALGEQFF TGCAGCGCCCCTCCTCCCGGGAGGGCCTTGGGGGAGCAGTTCTTC
TRBJ2-3 TRBV9 . . CASSVQATARATDTQYF TGTGCCAGCAGCGTCCAGGCCACGGCGCGGGCTACAGATACGCAGTATTTT
TRBJ1-2 TRBV19 once . CASSAAKGGYGYTF TGTGCCAGTAGTGCCGCAAAAGGGGGCTATGGCTACACCTTC
TRBJ1-1 TRBV18 . TRBD1 CASSLRMTGVNTEAFF TGTGCCAGCTCACTACGAATGACAGGGGTGAACACTGAAGCTTTCTTT
TRBJ2-3 TRBV10-3 . . CAISESLTGGTDTQYF TGTGCCATCAGTGAGAGTCTAACGGGAGGCACAGATACGCAGTATTTT
TRBJ1-5 TRBV5-1 . TRBD1 CASLANPEGAGNQPQHF TGCGCCAGTCTCGCCAATCCGGAGGGGGCGGGCAATCAGCCCCAGCATTTT
TRBJ1-4 TRBV21-1 once . CAISWTGHYEKLFF TGTGCCATTTCCTGGACAGGGCATTATGAAAAACTGTTTTTT
TRBJ2-4 TRBV5-8 . TRBD1 CASSSGGETKNIQYF TGTGCCAGCAGCTCAGGGGGCGAGACCAAAAACATTCAGTACTTC
TRBJ1-6 TRBV14 . TRBD1 CASSHRQGINSPLHF TGTGCCAGCAGCCATAGACAGGGGATTAATTCACCCCTCCACTTT
TRBJ2-5 TRBV3-1/TRBV3-2 . . CASTAEPLGETQYF TGTGCCAGCACCGCCGAGCCGCTAGGAGAGACCCAGTACTTC
TRBJ2-5 TRBV9 . . CASSGARSETQYF TGTGCCAGCAGCGGCGCCCGGTCGGAGACCCAGTACTTC
TRBJ2-2 TRBV6-5 . TRBD1 CASSTRGLRFGELFF TGTGCCAGCAGCACTAGGGGGCTGCGGTTCGGGGAGCTGTTTTTT
TRBJ1-2 TRBV9 . . CASSVSAGAQGYTF TGTGCCAGCAGCGTATCCGCGGGGGCGCAGGGCTACACCTTC
TRBJ2-1 TRBV6-6 . TRBD2 CASTPGLAGDNEQFF TGTGCCAGCACCCCGGGACTAGCGGGGGACAATGAGCAGTTCTTC
TRBJ1-3 TRBV25-1 . . CATAPGGRGYTIYF TGTGCCACAGCTCCGGGGGGCCGAGGATACACCATATATTTT
TRBJ2-1 TRBV12-3/TRBV12-4 once . CASSLRSVNEQFF TGTGCCAGCAGTTTGAGGAGCGTCAATGAGCAGTTCTTC
TRBJ2-7 TRBV6-5 . TRBD1 CASTTGGSYYEQYF TGTGCCAGCACGACAGGGGGCTCTTACTACGAGCAGTACTTC
TRBJ2-5 TRBV5-4 few . CASRLSGMGETQYF TGTGCCAGCAGACTCTCGGGGATGGGAGAGACCCAGTACTTC
TRBJ2-3 TRBV1 . . CTSSPQAGGPGTDTQYF TGCACCAGCAGCCCGCAGGCGGGGGGGCCCGGCACAGATACGCAGTATTTT
TRBJ2-1 TRBV18 . TRBD1 CASSSLILRGRGSYNEQFF TGTGCCAGCTCATCGTTAATCCTAAGGGGGCGAGGATCCTACAATGAGCAGTTCTTC
TRBJ2-3 TRBV29-1 . . CSVESLSSPDTQYF TGCAGCGTTGAAAGCTTGAGTAGCCCAGATACGCAGTATTTT
TRBJ2-7 TRBV12-3/TRBV12-4 . . CASSLRVGTEQYF TGTGCCAGCAGTTTGAGGGTTGGAACCGAGCAGTACTTC
TRBJ2-1 TRBV4-1 once . CASSQDPTGKYNEQFF TGCGCCAGCAGCCAAGATCCCACCGGGAAATACAATGAGCAGTTCTTC
TRBJ1-6 TRBV2 . TRBD1 CASSTRQGVSPLHF TGTGCCAGCAGTACCCGACAGGGGGTATCACCCCTCCACTTT
TRBJ2-1 TRBV7-9 . TRBD2 CASSLGLAGGKEQFF TGTGCCAGCAGCTTGGGACTAGCGGGGGGGAAGGAGCAGTTCTTC
TRBJ1-4 TRBV4-2 . . CASSQVQALDEKLFF TGTGCCAGCAGCCAAGTTCAGGCTCTCGATGAAAAACTGTTTTTT
TRBJ2-7 TRBV6-6 . TRBD2 CASSQPRGSGYYEQYF TGTGCCAGCAGTCAACCTCGAGGTAGCGGGTACTACGAGCAGTACTTC
TRBJ2-7 TRBV13 . TRBD1 CASSSLIRGPNEQYF TGTGCCAGCAGCTCGCTCATCAGGGGGCCGAACGAGCAGTACTTC
TRBJ1-2 TRBV15 . . CATSRGPQVSKTNYGYTF TGTGCCACCAGCAGAGGCCCGCAAGTATCTAAGACTAACTATGGCTACACCTTC
TRBJ1-5 TRBV12-5 . . CASGLETVRNQPQHF TGTGCTAGTGGTTTGGAAACAGTTCGCAATCAGCCCCAGCATTTT
TRBJ1-2 TRBV5-1 few TRBD1 CASTPGQGPYGYTF TGCGCCAGCACACCGGGACAGGGGCCCTATGGCTACACCTTC
TRBJ2-1 TRBV18 . . CASSLAQGKYNEQFF TGTGCCAGCTCCCTGGCGCAGGGTAAATACAATGAGCAGTTCTTC
TRBJ1-5 TRBV7-9 . TRBD1 CASSGRGDNQPQHF TGTGCCAGCAGCGGCAGGGGGGACAATCAGCCCCAGCATTTT
TRBJ1-5 TRBV5-1 few . CASSLGPGEQPQHF TGCGCCAGCAGCTTGGGCCCAGGGGAACAGCCCCAGCATTTT
TRBJ2-7 TRBV12-1 few . CASTLGGGEGYEQYF TGTGCCAGCACCCTTGGGGGGGGAGAGGGGTACGAGCAGTACTTC
TRBJ1-1 TRBV19 . TRBD1 CASRGHRGRTEAFF TGTGCCAGTAGGGGACACAGGGGGCGGACTGAAGCTTTCTTT
TRBJ1-1 TRBV9 few TRBD1 CASSVLQGATEAFF TGTGCCAGCAGCGTTTTACAGGGGGCCACTGAAGCTTTCTTT
TRBJ1-2 TRBV7-9 . . CVAGRRSNYGYTF TGTGTCGCGGGACGGCGGTCTAACTATGGCTACACCTTC
TRBJ2-2 TRBV9 . . CASQIMNTGELFF TGTGCCAGCCAGATTATGAACACCGGGGAGCTGTTTTTT
TRBJ2-1 TRBV7-8 . TRBD2 CASSLGRAGGRIEQFF TGTGCCAGCAGCTTAGGGAGAGCGGGGGGGCGTATTGAGCAGTTCTTC
TRBJ1-2 TRBV6-6 . TRBD1 CASRPADRGPLYGYTF TGTGCCAGCAGACCAGCGGACAGGGGACCCCTCTATGGCTACACCTTC
TRBJ2-7 TRBV9 few TRBD2 CASSVSTSGGSYEQYF TGTGCCAGCAGCGTCTCGACTAGCGGGGGTTCCTACGAGCAGTACTTC
TRBJ2-5 TRBV7-6 . TRBD2 CASSRRTSGGEETQYF TGTGCCAGCAGCAGGAGGACTAGCGGGGGGGAAGAGACCCAGTACTTC
TRBJ2-7 TRBV2 . TRBD1 CASSETGGAYEQYF TGTGCCAGCAGTGAGACAGGGGGTGCCTACGAGCAGTACTTC
TRBJ2-7 TRBV27 . . CASRQGGQGAYEQYF TGTGCCAGCAGACAAGGAGGGCAGGGTGCCTACGAGCAGTACTTC
TRBJ2-5 TRBV1 . . CTSSQRPSGCSVGETQYF TGCACCAGCAGCCAACGCCCTAGCGGATGCAGTGTCGGAGAGACCCAGTACTTC
TRBJ1-3 TRBV30 . . CAWSVIPGTNSGNTIYF TGTGCCTGGAGTGTAATCCCAGGGACAAACTCTGGAAACACCATATATTTT